This T cell receptor beta chain was sequenced during a study of blood T cell repertoires in COVID-19. Whole-study context: T cells, B-cell-depleted T cells, or PBMCs supplied cDNA or gDNA.

In the original workflow: The authors estimated nucleated cell counts from reference gene primer amplification. Assay: immunoSEQ multiplex PCR; the TCRdb copy retains only in-frame clones and omits some. D and trimming were read from the DNA, whereas the V and J calls and clone size are those reported in that table. The sample records 150,000 to 200,000 clones, 70% to 90% being singletons. V lost 5 bases, J lost 0 bases, and 14 bases stayed unmatched. The CDR3 spans 19 residues. Germline-derived CDR1 and CDR2 are SGHRS and YFSETQ. This clone showed up just once. The source material was peripheral blood. The chain couples TRBV5-1 to TRBJ2-6; 7 bases agree with TRBD2. This receptor was taken from a man in his 60s with acute or convalescent COVID-19. As DNA, the CDR3 is TGCGCCAGCAGGGGGGGGGTCCCAGGCACCCTCTCTGGGGCCAACGTCCTGACTTTC. This gives the protein CASRGGVPGTLSGANVLTF.